This TCR beta chain was recovered during a study of blood T cell repertoires in COVID-19. Trimming stripped 0 bases from V and 5 bases from J, with 5 bases between. There are 12 residues in the CDR3. Germline values: CDR1 SGHRS, CDR2 YFSETQ. Those enrolled, adults aged roughly 18 to 100 years, came from 20 to 25 US areas. Assignment of participants to cohorts was predicated upon participant-reported clinical history. Two negative PCRs, clearance, or symptom resolution characterized the recovered Cohort 3 donors. Method: immunoSEQ multiplex PCR; TCRdb's copy keeps in-frame clones and lacks some. The sample contains some 270,000 clones, 75% to 90% of which appear only once.

The sequenced sample was PBMCs or T cells enriched from blood (not recorded which). This TCR came from a young woman who had recovered from COVID-19. This chain connects TRBV5-1 to TRBJ1-2; no clear D gene. For the CDR3, the DNA is TGCGCCAGCAGCTTGGCCGGGTATGGCTACACCTTC. As protein: CASSLAGYGYTF.